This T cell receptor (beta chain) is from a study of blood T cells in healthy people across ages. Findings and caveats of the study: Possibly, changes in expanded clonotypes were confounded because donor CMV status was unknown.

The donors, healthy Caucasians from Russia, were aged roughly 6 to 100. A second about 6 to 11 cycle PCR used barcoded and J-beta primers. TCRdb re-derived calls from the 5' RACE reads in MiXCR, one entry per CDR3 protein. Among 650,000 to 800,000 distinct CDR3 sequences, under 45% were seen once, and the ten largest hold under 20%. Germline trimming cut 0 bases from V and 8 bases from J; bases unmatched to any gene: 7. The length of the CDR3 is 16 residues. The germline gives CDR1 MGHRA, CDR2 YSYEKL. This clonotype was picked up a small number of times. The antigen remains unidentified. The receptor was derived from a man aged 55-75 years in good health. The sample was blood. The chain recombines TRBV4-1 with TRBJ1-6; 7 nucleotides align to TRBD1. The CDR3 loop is CASSQDIGTEYSPLHF. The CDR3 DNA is TGCGCCAGCAGCCAAGATATCGGGACAGAATATTCACCCCTCCACTTT.